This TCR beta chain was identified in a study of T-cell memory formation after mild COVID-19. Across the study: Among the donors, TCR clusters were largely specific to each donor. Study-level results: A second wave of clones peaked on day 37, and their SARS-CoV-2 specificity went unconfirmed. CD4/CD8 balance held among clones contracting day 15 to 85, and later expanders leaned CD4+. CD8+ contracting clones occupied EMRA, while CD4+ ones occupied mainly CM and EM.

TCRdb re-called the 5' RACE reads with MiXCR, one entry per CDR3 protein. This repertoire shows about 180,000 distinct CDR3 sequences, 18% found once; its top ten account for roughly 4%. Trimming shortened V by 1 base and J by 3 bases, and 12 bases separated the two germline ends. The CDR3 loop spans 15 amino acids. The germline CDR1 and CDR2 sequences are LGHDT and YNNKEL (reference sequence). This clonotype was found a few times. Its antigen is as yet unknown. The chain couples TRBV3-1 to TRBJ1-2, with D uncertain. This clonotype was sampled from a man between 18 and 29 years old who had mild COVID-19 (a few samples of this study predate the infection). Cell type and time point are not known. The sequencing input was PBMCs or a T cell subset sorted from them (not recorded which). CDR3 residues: CASSQGDGDHYGYTF. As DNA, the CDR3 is TGTGCCAGCAGCCAAGGAGATGGAGATCACTATGGCTACACCTTC.